This T cell receptor beta chain derives from a study of blood T cell repertoires in COVID-19. Study-level information: The samples span acute and convalescent COVID-19 from the United States, Italy and Spain. PBMCs, B-cell-depleted T cells, or T cells were the source of the cDNA or gDNA that made up the material.

Per the original methods: Nucleated cell number was recorded as an estimate derived from reference gene primer amplification. The method was immunoSEQ multiplex PCR; TCRdb's version includes in-frame clones alone and lacks a portion of them. V and J calls and clone size are those listed in that table; D and trimming were worked out from the DNA. The sample includes roughly 210,000 clones, about 88% of them seen just once. The germline V gene has CDR1 SEHNR and CDR2 FQNEAQ (reference sequence). The germline V and J ends were trimmed by 1 base and 0 bases, with 18 bases remaining between them. The CDR3 sequence is 18 residues long.

Sequencing input: peripheral blood. The source of this sequence is a man between 65 and 85 years old with acute or convalescent COVID-19. The chain couples TRBV7-9 to TRBJ1-2; D might be TRBD1 (5 bases). DNA of the CDR3: TGTGCCAGCAGCTTAGGAACTACAGGCGCTATGTCTAACTATGGCTACACCTTC. This codes for CASSLGTTGAMSNYGYTF.